This T cell receptor (beta chain) was identified during a study of response to subunit inactivated influenza vaccine. This clonotype was observed a handful of times. What it binds is unknown. Whole-study results and caveats: The authors offered the suggestion that each seasonal influenza vaccination recruits few new T cells.

Per germline, CDR1 SEHNR and CDR2 FQNEAQ (reference sequence). CDR3 size: 15 residues. Between the trimmed V and J ends, which lost 7 bases and 1 base, there was a span of 16 bases. TCRdb reprocessed the RT-PCR reads with MiXCR, giving one entry per CDR3 protein. The sample holds hundreds of thousands of distinct CDR3 sequences, roughly 22% seen once. The chain combines TRBV7-9 with TRBJ1-1; D is undetermined. The TCR originated in a man between 50 and 69 years old who received an inactivated influenza vaccine. This material consisted of PBMCs from blood, taken roughly 20 months after vaccination. The chain's CDR3 is CASTASLGGNTEAFF. The CDR3 nucleotides are TGTGCCAGCACTGCTTCTTTGGGTGGGAACACTGAAGCTTTCTTT.